The 6 T cell receptor beta chains below come from one sample, sequenced in a study of blood T cell repertoires in COVID-19. Measured with immunoSEQ multiplex PCR; TCRdb has only the in-frame clones, and not every one. Of around 130,000 clones in the sample, 87% were seen once. The source material was peripheral blood. These receptors came from a woman aged 60 to 75 with acute or convalescent COVID-19.

The gene calls are TRBV11-1 and TRBJ2-3; D not certain. This CDR3 is built from 15 residues. CDR1 and CDR2 (germline): SGHAT, FQDESV (reference sequence). Trimming took 2 bases from V and 2 from J, leaving 11 bases between them. The CDR3 DNA reads TGTGCCAGCAGCTTACGGCGTGACAACACAGATACGCAGTATTTT. Its translation is CASSLRRDNTDTQYF.

This clone was detected only a few times. The chain couples TRBV3-1 (or the pseudogene TRBV3-2) to TRBJ2-5; D not certain. This CDR3 contains 15 residues. V gave up 6 bases and J gave up 1 base, with 15 bases separating them. Germline values: CDR1 LGHDT, CDR2 YNNKEL (reference sequence). CDR3: CASSLLDKLQETQYF. The CDR3 coding sequence is TGTGCCAGCAGTCTCCTCGATAAACTCCAAGAGACCCAGTACTTC.

This chain uses TRBV3-1 (or the pseudogene TRBV3-2) with TRBJ1-1; 7 bases align to TRBD1. The germline CDR1 and CDR2 sequences are LGHDT and YNNKEL (reference sequence). Trimming removed 4 bases from V and 4 bases from J; junction bases left unmatched: 9. The CDR3 is 15 residues long. In nucleotides, the CDR3 is TGTGCCAGCAGCCCACAGGGGATCGTCCCCACTGAAGCTTTCTTT. It codes for CASSPQGIVPTEAFF.

In its sample, this clone was seen once. Other nucleotide sequences in the sample specify the same CDR3. The chain uses TRBV4-1 and TRBJ1-4; 9 bases agree with TRBD1. Germline loops: CDR1 MGHRA, CDR2 YSYEKL. The V segment lost 4 bases and the J segment 8 bases; nucleotides outside the gene matches: 5. CDR3 size: 14 residues. The CDR3 DNA reads TGCGCCAGCAGCCCGGGACAGGGCGGCGAAAAACTGTTTTTT. This translates into CASSPGQGGEKLFF.

This chain uses TRBV2 with TRBJ1-2; possible D gene TRBD1, 5 bases. Per the germline V gene, CDR1 is SNHLY and CDR2 is FYNNEI. CDR3 size: 13 residues. V was trimmed by 8 bases and J by 8 bases, leaving 18 bases between them. CDR3 protein: CASSGSGAEGYTF. The CDR3 nucleotides are TGTGCCAGCTCGGGGAGCGGGGCGGAAGGCTACACCTTC.

This clone was counted a few times. V and J are TRBV18 and TRBJ2-1; 8 nucleotides agree with TRBD2. There are 15 residues in the CDR3. The ends lost 0 bases at V and 10 bases at J; junction bases unmatched: 8. Germline CDR1 reads KGHSH; CDR2 reads LQKENI. In nucleotides, the CDR3 is TGTGCCAGCTCACCACCGAGAACTAGCGGAGGGGAGCAGTTCTTC. It is translated as CASSPPRTSGGEQFF.